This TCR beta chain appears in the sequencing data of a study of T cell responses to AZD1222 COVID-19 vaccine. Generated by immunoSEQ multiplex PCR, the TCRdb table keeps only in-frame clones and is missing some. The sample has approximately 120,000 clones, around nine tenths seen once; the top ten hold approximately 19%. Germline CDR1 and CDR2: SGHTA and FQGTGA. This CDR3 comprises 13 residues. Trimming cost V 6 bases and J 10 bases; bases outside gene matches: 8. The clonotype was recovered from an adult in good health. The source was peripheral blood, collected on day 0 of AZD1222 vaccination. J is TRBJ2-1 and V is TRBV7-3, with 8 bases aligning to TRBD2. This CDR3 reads CASRVSGVGEQFF. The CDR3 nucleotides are TGTGCCAGCAGAGTTAGCGGGGTGGGGGAGCAGTTCTTC.